This T cell receptor beta chain was observed in a study of Ad26.COV2.S vaccination and SARS-CoV-2 variants. Study-level findings and limits: Analytic work on TCR breadth and depth might have understated the full extent of total T cell responses. Vaccinated individuals (as opposed to placebo recipients) had higher spike-specific TCR breadth.

Method: immunoSEQ multiplex PCR; TCRdb's copy keeps in-frame clones and lacks some. This table holds about 410,000 clones, 92% found once. Sample treatment: 15 to 20 received Ad26.COV2.S at low or high dose, single or two shots; roughly five received placebo; per-sample allocation not given. Day 63 following the first vaccine or placebo injection was when the samples were taken. An adult aged 18-55 years in Boston served as the donor. Regarding this clone: Its antigen remains unidentified.

This CDR3 region has 15 residues. Trimming shortened V by 0 bases and J by 3 bases, and 11 bases separated the two germline ends. The germline V gene has CDR1 SGDLS and CDR2 YYNGEE. The source was peripheral blood, collected in a trial of Ad26.COV2.S vaccine versus placebo. The chain uses TRBV9 and TRBJ2-3; either TRBD1 or TRBD2 may supply D (6 bases each). The clonotype originates from a person between 18 and 59 years old who received the Ad26.COV2.S COVID-19 vaccine or a placebo. This CDR3 is CASSVDRGVTDTQYF. CDR3 sequence (DNA): TGTGCCAGCAGCGTAGATAGGGGGGTTACAGATACGCAGTATTTT.